One and the same sample provided the 30 T cell receptor beta chains below, sequenced in a study of shared clonotypes between healthy human individuals. Using immunoSEQ multiplex PCR, the repertoire was profiled, and TCRdb retains in-frame clones only, with some absent. The data show over a million clones, roughly 96% seen once. Sequenced sample: naive CD4+ T cells sorted from blood. As for subset: CD45RA+ positively selected. These TCRs come from a man aged 30-40 years in good health.

The rearrangement links TRBV19 to TRBJ2-6; D is possibly TRBD1 (5 bases). The CDR3 extends over 15 amino acids. V was shortened by 3 bases and J by 2 bases, with 8 bases between the two germline ends. CDR1 LNHDA and CDR2 SQIVND come from the germline V gene (reference sequence). The CDR3 DNA reads TGTGCCAGTAGTATCCCCAGGGCTGGGGCCAACGTCCTGACTTTC. Its protein is CASSIPRAGANVLTF.

The J gene is TRBJ2-2, the V gene TRBV18; D remains ambiguous. V was clipped by 5 bases and J by 2 bases, with 9 bases between them. The CDR3 totals 14 residues. Germline CDR1 is KGHSH and CDR2 is LQKENI. CDR3 protein: CASSKDRNTGELFF. CDR3 nucleotides: TGTGCCAGCTCAAAAGACCGAAACACCGGGGAGCTGTTTTTT.

The V gene is TRBV2, the J gene TRBJ1-1; D remains unclear. The CDR3 loop spans 13 amino acids. V was cut by 8 bases and J by 1 base, with 11 bases left in between. From germline, CDR1 is SNHLY and CDR2 FYNNEI. In DNA, the CDR3 is TGTGCCAGCGGTCCGGAGGGGAACACTGAAGCTTTCTTT. Encoded protein: CASGPEGNTEAFF.

This clone was seen once. The chain recombines TRBV5-1 with TRBJ2-2, with D possibly matching TRBD2 (5 bases). The germline V gene has CDR1 SGHRS and CDR2 YFSETQ. The CDR3 totals 13 residues. The germline V and J ends were trimmed by 3 bases and 7 bases, with 10 bases remaining between them. CDR3 sequence reads: CASSYLSDGELFF. The CDR3 DNA follows: TGCGCCAGCAGCTACCTTAGCGACGGGGAGCTGTTTTTT.

J is TRBJ1-1 and V is TRBV5-1; 11 nucleotides align to TRBD1. The CDR3 sequence is 14 residues long. The J segment lost 4 bases and the V segment lost 6 bases, leaving 5 bases of the junction unmatched. Germline V gene lookup returns CDR1 SGHRS and CDR2 YFSETQ. In DNA form, the CDR3 reads TGCGCCAGCACCCCAGGACAGGGGGCCACTGAAGCTTTCTTT. Translation gives CASTPGQGATEAFF.

This chain connects TRBV7-2 to TRBJ2-1; D perhaps matches TRBD1 (5 bases). Germline loops: CDR1 SGHTA, CDR2 FQGNSA. CDR3 length: 16 residues. Trimming took off 5 bases at V and 4 bases at J, with 18 bases between the two ends. DNA for the CDR3: TGTGCCAGCAGCCCGAAGGACACGTGGAAGTACAATGAGCAGTTCTTC. It encodes CASSPKDTWKYNEQFF.

The rearrangement links TRBV7-2 to TRBJ2-7, with 7 bases lining up with TRBD1. The CDR3 consists of 15 residues. CDR1 and CDR2 from the germline V gene are SGHTA and FQGNSA. V shed 5 bases, J shed 0 bases, and the junction held 7 bases outside the gene matches. CDR3 nucleotide sequence: TGTGCCAGCAGCACGGACAGGTACAGCTCCTACGAGCAGTACTTC. Protein product: CASSTDRYSSYEQYF.

The chain employs TRBV11-3 and TRBJ2-5; D unresolved. The CDR3 runs 14 residues. Trimming stripped 9 bases from V and 3 bases from J, with 17 bases between. The V gene's germline CDR1 is SGHNT and CDR2 YENEEA. CDR3 residues: CASDPNSLEETQYF. The CDR3 nucleotides read TGTGCCAGTGATCCAAACAGTCTGGAAGAGACCCAGTACTTC.

The chain joins TRBV11-2 to TRBJ2-7; D remains unclear. Between the trimmed V and J ends, which lost 5 bases and 4 bases, there was a span of 3 bases. The CDR3 runs to 10 residues. Per the germline V gene, CDR1 is SGHAT and CDR2 is FQNNGV. The CDR3 DNA reads as TGTGCCAGCAGCAAGTACGAGCAGTACTTC. It codes for CASSKYEQYF.

The chain couples TRBV2 to TRBJ2-7; D gene ambiguous. Per the germline V gene, CDR1 is SNHLY and CDR2 is FYNNEI. Trimming pared 7 bases from V and 0 bases from J, leaving 16 bases between. There are 15 residues in the CDR3. This CDR3 reads CASKFRPTSSYEQYF. CDR3 nucleotides: TGTGCCAGCAAATTCAGGCCTACAAGCTCCTACGAGCAGTACTTC. Drawing the rest from reference TRBV2 and TRBJ2-7, the complete variable domain is EPEVTQTPSHQVTQMGQEVILRCVPISNHLYFYWYRQILGQKVEFLVSFYNNEISEKSEIFDDQFSVERPDGSNFTLKIRSTKLEDSAMYFCASKFRPTSSYEQYFGPGTRLTVT.

This rearrangement joins TRBV27 to TRBJ2-5; the match to TRBD2 covers 7 bases. V lost 1 base, J lost 7 bases, and 6 bases stayed unmatched. CDR3 length equals 14 residues. Germline CDR1 reads MNHEY; CDR2 reads SMNVEV (reference sequence). CDR3 in DNA: TGTGCCAGCAGTTTATTGGCGGGAGTGGGGACCCAGTACTTC. Protein sequence: CASSLLAGVGTQYF.

The CDR3 here is CASRGEAGNNEQFF. The CDR3 DNA reads TGTGCCAGCAGGGGGGAAGCGGGAAACAATGAGCAGTTCTTC. This sequence joins TRBV11-3 and TRBJ2-1; 7 nucleotides line up with TRBD2. V shed 6 bases and J 5 bases; nucleotides not matched to a gene: 7. The CDR3 runs 14 residues. In germline, CDR1 is SGHNT, CDR2 YENEEA.

This rearrangement joins TRBV14 to TRBJ2-7; no definite D call. The CDR3 extends over 16 amino acids. CDR1 is SGHDN, CDR2 FVKESK, per germline. V was cut by 1 base and J by 2 bases, with 15 bases left in between. CDR3 loop: CASSQGPPAAAYEQYF. The CDR3 DNA is TGTGCCAGCAGCCAAGGTCCCCCGGCGGCTGCCTACGAGCAGTACTTC.

The chain carries TRBV6-1 and TRBJ1-1; D is unclear. Per germline, CDR1 MNHNS and CDR2 SASEGT. CDR3 length equals 12 residues. The V and J ends lost 7 bases and 0 bases respectively, with 6 bases between them. The CDR3 protein is CASNALNTEAFF. The CDR3 nucleotides read TGTGCCAGCAACGCTTTGAACACTGAAGCTTTCTTT.

This chain uses TRBV15 with TRBJ2-7; D might be TRBD1 (6 bases). CDR1 is LNHNV, CDR2 YYDKDF, per germline (reference sequence). This CDR3 contains 14 residues. Trimming shortened V by 2 bases and J by 4 bases, and 12 bases separated the two germline ends. The CDR3 DNA sequence: TGTGCCACCAGCAGACCCGGGACATCGTACGAGCAGTACTTC. It translates to CATSRPGTSYEQYF.

The chain is built from TRBV14 and TRBJ2-5; 7 nucleotides match TRBD2. The V segment lost 0 bases and the J segment 1 base; nucleotides outside the gene matches: 5. This CDR3 region has 16 residues. Per germline, CDR1 SGHDN and CDR2 FVKESK. The CDR3 coding sequence is TGTGCCAGCAGCCAAGATGGGCGGGAGTTCCAAGAGACCCAGTACTTC. Amino acids: CASSQDGREFQETQYF.

This chain links TRBV2 with TRBJ2-3; TRBD2 agrees at 9 bases. The germline gives CDR1 SNHLY, CDR2 FYNNEI. The CDR3 consists of 16 residues. Losses at the gene ends were 7 bases for V and 4 bases for J; bases not matched to a gene: 12. The CDR3 bases are TGTGCCAGCACAAGGGGCTTGGTAGCGGGAGCAGATACGCAGTATTTT. Translation gives CASTRGLVAGADTQYF.

The chain carries TRBV7-8 and TRBJ2-3; weak D call: TRBD2 (6 bases). The CDR3 totals 12 residues. V shed 1 base and J shed 10 bases, with 9 bases lying between them. The germline V gene has CDR1 SGHVS and CDR2 FQNEAQ. The CDR3 sequence is CASSLGLDPQYF. In DNA form, the CDR3 reads TGTGCCAGCAGCTTAGGACTAGACCCGCAGTATTTT.

The chain recombines TRBV18 with TRBJ2-5, with 7 positions matching TRBD1. The V and J ends lost 6 bases and 4 bases, in that order; junction bases with no gene match: 11. This CDR3 spans 15 amino acids. The germline V gene encodes CDR1 KGHSH and CDR2 LQKENI. CDR3 DNA sequence: TGTGCCAGCTCCCCGAGCAGGGGGTCCGGAGAGACCCAGTACTTC. The encoded protein is CASSPSRGSGETQYF.

The chain is built from TRBV19 and TRBJ2-1, with TRBD1 matching 7 bases. This CDR3 region has 13 residues. V shed 3 bases, J shed 13 bases, and the junction held 9 bases outside the gene matches. The germline gives CDR1 LNHDA, CDR2 SQIVND (reference sequence). The chain's CDR3 is CASSIADRTGQFF. CDR3 DNA sequence: TGTGCCAGTAGTATCGCGGACAGGACGGGCCAGTTCTTC.

The chain joins TRBV2 to TRBJ2-3; D uncertain. Germline CDR1 and CDR2: SNHLY and FYNNEI. The V and J ends lost 6 bases and 4 bases respectively, with 8 bases between them. The CDR3 length is 12 residues. The CDR3 region is CASSSGSDTQYF. Here the CDR3 DNA reads TGTGCCAGCAGCTCAGGTTCAGATACGCAGTATTTT. Full variable domain (outside the CDR3, taken from reference TRBV2 and TRBJ2-3): EPEVTQTPSHQVTQMGQEVILRCVPISNHLYFYWYRQILGQKVEFLVSFYNNEISEKSEIFDDQFSVERPDGSNFTLKIRSTKLEDSAMYFCASSSGSDTQYFGPGTRLTVL.

This clone has just one count. The chain is built from TRBV7-6 and TRBJ2-7; 10 nucleotides align to TRBD1. This CDR3 contains 15 residues. Germline V gene lookup returns CDR1 SGHVS and CDR2 FNYEAQ. Trimming removed 5 bases from V and 7 bases from J; junction bases left unmatched: 11. The DNA of the CDR3 is TGTGCCAGCAGCGTCCTTTCGGGACAGGGGAGAGAGCAGTACTTC. This codes for CASSVLSGQGREQYF.

This chain links TRBV10-1 with TRBJ1-4, with 8 bases identical to TRBD1. CDR3 size: 14 residues. Germline assignment: CDR1 WNHNN and CDR2 SYGVQD (reference sequence). With 6 bases clipped from V and 9 bases from J, the junction kept 9 bases outside the gene matches. The CDR3 region has the DNA TGCGCCAGCAGCCGTGACAGGGGAAGACAAAAACTGTTTTTT. Its translation: CASSRDRGRQKLFF.

The V gene is TRBV5-4, the J gene TRBJ1-4; D is unclear. CDR1 is SGHNT, CDR2 YYREEE, per germline (reference sequence). CDR3 length: 17 residues. The V gene lost 4 bases and the J gene lost 0 bases, with 16 bases spanning the gap. The DNA of the CDR3 is TGTGCCAGCAGCCCTTCAAAGACGGTTTCAACTAATGAAAAACTGTTTTTT. The encoded protein is CASSPSKTVSTNEKLFF.

The chain is built from TRBV19 and TRBJ2-3; 7 bases line up with TRBD2. V shed 5 bases, J shed 7 bases, and the junction held 3 bases outside the gene matches. The germline gives CDR1 LNHDA, CDR2 SQIVND (reference sequence). The length of the CDR3 is 12 residues. DNA for the CDR3: TGTGCCAGTAGTGGGACTACGCATACGCAGTATTTT. This gives the protein CASSGTTHTQYF.

V gene TRBV5-8 combines with J gene TRBJ2-7; D is ambiguous. V dropped 3 bases and J dropped 6 bases, with 22 bases sitting between them. The CDR3 sequence is 16 residues long. Germline V CDR1 and CDR2: SGHTS, YDEGEE. CDR3 residues: CASSYPGRNRLGEQYF. DNA for the CDR3: TGTGCCAGCAGCTACCCCGGACGGAACCGATTAGGCGAGCAGTACTTC.

The chain links TRBV25-1 to TRBJ2-2; D is unresolved. Deletions cut 3 bases from V and 6 bases from J, with 8 bases between. Germline CDR1 MGHDK, CDR2 SYGVNS. The CDR3 contains 13 residues. The CDR3 is CASSELMPGELFF. The CDR3 DNA reads TGTGCCAGCAGTGAGTTGATGCCCGGGGAGCTGTTTTTT.

J is TRBJ2-3 and V is TRBV4-1, with D perhaps TRBD2 (6 bases). CDR3 size: 16 residues. Germline lookup yields CDR1 MGHRA and CDR2 YSYEKL. The V end was cut by 1 base, the J end by 2 bases, with 13 bases between. The DNA for the CDR3 is TGCGCCAGCAGCCAAGGTGCCCCGGGACTCACAGATACGCAGTATTTT. This gives the protein CASSQGAPGLTDTQYF.

J is TRBJ2-1 and V is TRBV28; D call uncertain. The CDR3 length is 19 residues. Germline V gene data show CDR1 as MDHEN and CDR2 as SYDVKM. V shed 9 bases and J shed 0 bases, with 27 bases lying between them. The CDR3 sequence: CASKPPWVGGTSSYNEQFF. The CDR3 DNA sequence: TGTGCCAGTAAACCCCCTTGGGTTGGCGGCACGAGCTCCTACAATGAGCAGTTCTTC.

The chain joins TRBV11-2 to TRBJ2-7; 11 positions agree with TRBD2. V was pared by 5 bases and J by 4 bases, with 7 bases of the junction left unmatched. Per the germline V gene, CDR1 is SGHAT and CDR2 is FQNNGV. The CDR3 sequence is 15 residues long. This CDR3 reads CASSPRTSGHYEQYF. CDR3 sequence (DNA): TGTGCCAGCAGCCCCAGGACTAGCGGGCATTACGAGCAGTACTTC.